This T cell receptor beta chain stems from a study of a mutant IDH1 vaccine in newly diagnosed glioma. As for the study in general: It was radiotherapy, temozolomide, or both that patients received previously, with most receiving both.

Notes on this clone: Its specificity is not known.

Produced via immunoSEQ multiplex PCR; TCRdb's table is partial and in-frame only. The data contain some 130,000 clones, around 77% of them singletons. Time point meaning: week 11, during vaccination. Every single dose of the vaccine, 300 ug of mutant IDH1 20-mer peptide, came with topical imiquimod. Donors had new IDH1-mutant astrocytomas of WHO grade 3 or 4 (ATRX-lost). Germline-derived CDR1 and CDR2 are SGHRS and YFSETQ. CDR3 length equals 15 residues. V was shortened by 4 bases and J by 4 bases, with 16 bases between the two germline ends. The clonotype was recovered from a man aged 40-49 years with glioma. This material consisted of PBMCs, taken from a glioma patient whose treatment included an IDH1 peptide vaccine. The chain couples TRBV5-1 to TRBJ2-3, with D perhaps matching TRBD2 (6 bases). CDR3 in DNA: TGCGCCAGCAGCGTAGGAGGGCAGGCGGCAGATACGCAGTATTTT. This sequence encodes CASSVGGQAADTQYF.